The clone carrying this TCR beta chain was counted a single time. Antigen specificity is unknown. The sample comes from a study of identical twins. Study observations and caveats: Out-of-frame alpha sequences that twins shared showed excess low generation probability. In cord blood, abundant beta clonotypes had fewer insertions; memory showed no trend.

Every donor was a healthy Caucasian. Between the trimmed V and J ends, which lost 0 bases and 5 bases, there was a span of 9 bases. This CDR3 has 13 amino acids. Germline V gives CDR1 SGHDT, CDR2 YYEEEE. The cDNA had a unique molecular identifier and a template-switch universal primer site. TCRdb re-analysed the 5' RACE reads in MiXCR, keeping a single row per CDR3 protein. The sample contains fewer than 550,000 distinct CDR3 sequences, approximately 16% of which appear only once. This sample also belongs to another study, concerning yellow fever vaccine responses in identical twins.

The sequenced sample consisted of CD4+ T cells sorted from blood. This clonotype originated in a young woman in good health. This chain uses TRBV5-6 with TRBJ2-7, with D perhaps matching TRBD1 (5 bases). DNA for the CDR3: TGTGCCAGCAGCTTGGAAAGGGGCCACGAGCAGTACTTC. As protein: CASSLERGHEQYF. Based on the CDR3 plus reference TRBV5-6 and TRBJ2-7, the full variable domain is DAGVTQSPTHLIKTRGQQVTLRCSPKSGHDTVSWYQQALGQGPQFIFQYYEEEERQRGNFPDRFSGHQFPNYSSELNVNALLLGDSALYLCASSLERGHEQYFGPGTRLTVT.